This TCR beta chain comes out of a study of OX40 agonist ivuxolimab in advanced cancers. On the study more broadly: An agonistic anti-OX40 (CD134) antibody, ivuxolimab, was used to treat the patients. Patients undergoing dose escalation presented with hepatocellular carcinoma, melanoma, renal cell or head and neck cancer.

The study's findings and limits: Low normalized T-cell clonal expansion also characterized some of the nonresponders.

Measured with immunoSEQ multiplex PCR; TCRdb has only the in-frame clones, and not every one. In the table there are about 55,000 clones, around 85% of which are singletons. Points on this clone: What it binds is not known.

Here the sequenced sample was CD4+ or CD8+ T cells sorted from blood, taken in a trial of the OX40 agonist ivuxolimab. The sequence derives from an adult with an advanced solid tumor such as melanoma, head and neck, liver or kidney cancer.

The CDR3 bases are TGTGCCAGCACCCAGGGTAGCTCCTACGAGCAGTACTTC. Protein: CASTQGSSYEQYF. The V and J genes are TRBV6-6 and TRBJ2-7; D possibly corresponds to TRBD1 (5 bases). This CDR3 is 13 amino acids long. CDR1 MNHNY and CDR2 SVGAGI come from the germline V gene (reference sequence). The V and J ends lost 7 bases and 0 bases respectively, with 10 bases between them.